Here is one T cell receptor beta chain with its context. Its antigen is currently unknown. CDR1 and CDR2 from the germline V gene are SGHNT and YYREEE (reference sequence). This CDR3 is built from 13 residues. Trimming stripped 3 bases from V and 6 bases from J, with 9 bases between. The data belong to a study of T cell responses to AZD1222 COVID-19 vaccine. Study information: Pooled samples include second doses given at about 4 or 12 weeks. Overall study findings and caveats: White British ancestry dominated among donors, who included more females, and clonal diversity was possibly underestimated.

Sequenced by immunoSEQ multiplex PCR; TCRdb stores in-frame clones only, minus some. The sample has around 120,000 clones; 90% to 95% are singletons. The chain recombines TRBV5-4 with TRBJ2-2; no clear D gene. The source was peripheral blood, collected on day 0 of AZD1222 vaccination. The TCR sequence derives from an adult in good health. The DNA of the CDR3 is TGTGCCAGCAGCTCTATTTTATCCGGGGAGCTGTTTTTT. Its translation: CASSSILSGELFF.